One and the same sample provided the 21 T cell receptor beta chains below, sequenced in a study of blood T cells in healthy people across ages. A sample-barcoded 5' primer and a J-beta primer mix were used in a second PCR of about 6 to 12 cycles. TCRdb called the 5' RACE reads again in MiXCR, with one record for every CDR3 protein. The data show hundreds of thousands of distinct CDR3 sequences, roughly 44% seen once. The source material was blood. These receptors were taken from a man between 60 and 70 years old in good health.

The V and J genes are TRBV12-3 or TRBV12-4 and TRBJ1-4, with a weak D call TRBD1 (5 bases). V lost 3 bases to trimming and J lost 8 bases, with 13 bases between them. The CDR3 has 14 residues. CDR3 bases: TGTGCCAGCAGTTTTGGAGGGGAGGGCGAAAAACTGTTTTTT. This gives the protein CASSFGGEGEKLFF.

This clonotype was observed a few times. V and J are TRBV7-2 and TRBJ2-3; 13 bases match TRBD2. The ends lost 3 bases at V and 2 bases at J; junction bases unmatched: 5. Germline lookup yields CDR1 SGHTA and CDR2 FQGNSA. The CDR3 has 17 amino acids. CDR3: CASSLGTSGTSTDTQYF. The CDR3 coding sequence is TGTGCCAGCAGCTTGGGGACTAGCGGGACGTCCACAGATACGCAGTATTTT. Full variable domain (outside the CDR3, taken from reference TRBV7-2 and TRBJ2-3): GAGVSQSPSNKVTEKGKDVELRCDPISGHTALYWYRQSLGQGLEFLIYFQGNSAPDKSGLPSDRFSAERTGGSVSTLTIQRTQQEDSAVYLCASSLGTSGTSTDTQYFGPGTRLTVL.

This sequence joins TRBV11-3 and TRBJ2-1, with TRBD2 matching over 8 bases. Losses at the gene ends were 1 base for V and 8 bases for J; bases not matched to a gene: 4. The CDR3 has 14 residues. Germline V gene data show CDR1 as SGHNT and CDR2 as YENEEA. CDR3 sequence (DNA): TGTGCCAGCAGCTTAGCGGGGGGGCGATATGAGCAGTTCTTC. This translates into CASSLAGGRYEQFF.

V and J are TRBV7-2 and TRBJ2-3; TRBD2 is a possible D gene (6 bases). V lost 4 bases to trimming and J lost 1 base, with 9 bases between them. Germline-derived CDR1 and CDR2 are SGHTA and FQGNSA. The CDR3 length is 14 residues. The DNA of the CDR3 is TGTGCCAGCAGCTCTAGCGTACGCACAGATACGCAGTATTTT. It yields the protein CASSSSVRTDTQYF.

This clonotype was observed once. J is TRBJ2-1 and V is TRBV12-3 or TRBV12-4, with D possibly matching TRBD2 (5 bases). The germline V and J ends were trimmed by 6 bases and 8 bases, with 11 bases remaining between them. The length of the CDR3 is 12 residues. The CDR3 DNA reads as TGTGCCAGCAGGTCTGGGCGGGATGAGCAGTTCTTC. Translating it yields CASRSGRDEQFF.

This clonotype was counted many times. V is TRBV6-1 and J is TRBJ2-4, with TRBD1 identical over 8 bases. The germline V gene encodes CDR1 MNHNS and CDR2 SASEGT. The CDR3 loop spans 13 amino acids. With 8 bases clipped from V and 5 bases from J, the junction kept 5 bases outside the gene matches. CDR3 sequence reads: CASATGDQNIQYF. The CDR3 nucleotides read TGTGCCAGCGCGACAGGGGACCAAAACATTCAGTACTTC.

As to this clonotype: The germline gene is not matched at one end of the junction; a read error may be the cause. The rearrangement joins TRBV6-2 or TRBV6-3 to TRBJ2-7, with a tentative D call TRBD2 (7 bases). Germline CDR1 is MNHEY and CDR2 is SVGEGT. This CDR3 has 15 amino acids. The CDR3 nucleotides read TGTGCCGGCAGAACTGGAGGGGGAGGGTCCTACGAGCAGTACTTC. It specifies CAGRTGGGGSYEQYF.

This sequence joins TRBV20-1 and TRBJ1-5; 7 nucleotides match TRBD1. CDR3 length equals 17 residues. CDR1 and CDR2 (germline): DFQATT, SNEGSKA (reference sequence). With 0 bases clipped from V and 5 bases from J, the junction kept 13 bases outside the gene matches. CDR3 residues: CSARDRGQGVVDQPQHF. DNA for the CDR3: TGCAGTGCTAGAGATCGAGGCCAGGGGGTAGTCGATCAGCCCCAGCATTTT.

The V gene is TRBV7-8, the J gene TRBJ2-2; TRBD2 matches 7 bases. This CDR3 region has 17 residues. The V and J ends lost 5 bases and 0 bases, in that order; junction bases with no gene match: 9. Per germline, CDR1 SGHVS and CDR2 FQNEAQ. CDR3 sequence: CASSRKLLATNTGELFF. As DNA, the CDR3 is TGTGCCAGCAGCCGTAAACTACTAGCGACGAACACCGGGGAGCTGTTTTTT.

CDR3 nucleotide sequence: TGCAGTGCTAGAGTAATCGGACAGGGGGTGCGAGAGACGCAGTATTTT. Amino acids: CSARVIGQGVRETQYF. The V and J genes are TRBV20-1 and TRBJ2-3; 10 positions match TRBD1. Trimming at V came to 1 base and at J to 9 bases, leaving 13 bases not matched to a gene. This CDR3 comprises 16 residues. Germline CDR1 is DFQATT and CDR2 is SNEGSKA (reference sequence).

The chain uses TRBV5-6 and TRBJ2-3; no reliable D call. V gave up 4 bases and J gave up 3 bases, with 12 bases separating them. Germline CDR1 is SGHDT and CDR2 is YYEEEE. The CDR3 is 14 residues long. CDR3 loop: CASSQRTVTDTQYF. In nucleotides, the CDR3 is TGTGCCAGCAGCCAAAGGACCGTTACAGATACGCAGTATTTT.

The chain combines TRBV20-1 with TRBJ2-5; TRBD2 aligns across 8 bases. This CDR3 has 14 amino acids. Germline-derived CDR1 and CDR2 are DFQATT and SNEGSKA (reference sequence). The V segment lost 1 base and the J segment 6 bases; nucleotides outside the gene matches: 7. CDR3: CSARAGGAGKTQYF. The DNA for the CDR3 is TGCAGTGCTAGAGCCGGGGGGGCCGGCAAGACCCAGTACTTC.

V usage is TRBV6-2 or TRBV6-3 and J usage is TRBJ2-5; D might be TRBD2 (6 bases). The J call may be incorrect, as the DNA end agrees better with TRBJ2-4. This CDR3 is built from 14 residues. Germline CDR1 MNHEY, CDR2 SVGEGT. The DNA for the CDR3 is TGTGCCAGCAGTTATGGCGGGACTGGAAACATTCAGTACTTC. Protein product: CASSYGGTGNIQYF.

This clonotype showed up just a few times. The genes are TRBV20-1 and TRBJ2-3; a possible D gene is TRBD1 (5 bases). CDR1 and CDR2 from the germline V gene are DFQATT and SNEGSKA (reference sequence). Trimming left V 3 bases short and J 5 bases short, with 18 bases between. The CDR3 runs to 15 residues. The CDR3 loop reads CSARFSGSYGDTQYF. CDR3 DNA sequence: TGCAGTGCTAGGTTTTCAGGGTCATACGGAGATACGCAGTATTTT.

This clonotype was counted many times. The J gene is TRBJ2-3, the V gene TRBV5-5; a possible D gene is TRBD2 (5 bases). Germline assignment: CDR1 SGHKS and CDR2 YYEKEE (reference sequence). CDR3 length equals 15 residues. Trimming pared 3 bases from V and 2 bases from J, leaving 13 bases between. The CDR3 reads CASSSNSGITDTQYF. DNA of the CDR3: TGTGCCAGCAGCTCTAACTCCGGGATCACAGATACGCAGTATTTT.

This clonotype has a count of ten or more. The genes are TRBV3-1 and TRBJ2-6; D uncertain. The germline CDR1 and CDR2 sequences are LGHDT and YNNKEL (reference sequence). With 4 bases removed from V and 2 bases from J, the gap between germline ends came to 3 bases. This CDR3 spans 13 amino acids. The DNA for the CDR3 is TGTGCCAGCAGCCTCCCTGGGGCCAACGTCCTGACTTTC. Translating gives CASSLPGANVLTF.

The rearrangement links TRBV6-2 or TRBV6-3 to TRBJ2-5; 8 nucleotides align to TRBD1. The CDR3 is made up of 21 amino acids. From germline, CDR1 is MNHEY and CDR2 SVGEGT. The V and J ends lost 4 bases and 4 bases, in that order; junction bases with no gene match: 26. CDR3 sequence (DNA): TGTGCCAGCAGTTCCGACCGACCGAACCTCCTAAACAGGGGGTTGGGAGAGACCCAGTACTTC. Translated, it gives CASSSDRPNLLNRGLGETQYF.

CDR3 coding DNA: TGTGCCAGCAGTTACGGGACAGGGAGGGACGAGCAGTACTTC. Encoded protein: CASSYGTGRDEQYF. The chain uses TRBV6-5 and TRBJ2-7, with 9 bases lining up with TRBD1. The CDR3 totals 14 residues. After removal of 2 bases from V and 5 bases from J, the junction contained 4 bases not matched to a gene. Germline V gives CDR1 MNHEY, CDR2 SVGAGI.

The chain couples TRBV10-3 to TRBJ1-2; TRBD1 might be the D (5 bases). The V end lost 2 bases, the J end lost 10 bases, and 11 bases lay between the germline ends. The CDR3 covers 12 residues. Germline lookup yields CDR1 ENHRY and CDR2 SYGVKD. Written as DNA, the CDR3 is TGTGCCATCAGTGAGGAGGGGAGTTACTACACCTTC. Translated, it gives CAISEEGSYYTF.

This clonotype has only one observation. This chain uses TRBV5-5 with TRBJ1-6; D call uncertain. The germline CDR1 and CDR2 sequences are SGHKS and YYEKEE (reference sequence). The CDR3 consists of 11 residues. V was pared by 0 bases and J by 14 bases, with 6 bases between. In nucleotides, the CDR3 is TGTGCCAGCAGCTTGGGGGTGGCCCTCCACTTT. Protein: CASSLGVALHF.

This clonotype appeared a single time. This rearrangement joins TRBV27 to TRBJ1-1; 7 bases map to TRBD1. V gave up 7 bases and J gave up 1 base; unmatched junction bases: 6. Germline CDR1 and CDR2: MNHEY and SMNVEV (reference sequence). The CDR3 has 14 residues. The DNA for the CDR3 is TGTGCCAGCAATCGACAGGGACCGAACACTGAAGCTTTCTTT. This gives the protein CASNRQGPNTEAFF.